Shown below are 23 T cell receptor beta chains from a single sample sequenced in a study of T-cell memory formation after mild COVID-19. TCRdb reanalysed the 5' RACE reads using MiXCR and keeps one entry per CDR3 protein. The data hold around 310,000 distinct CDR3 sequences, with around a sixth observed a single time. The sample consisted of PBMCs or a T cell subset sorted from them (not recorded which). These receptor sequences come from a man between 18 and 35 years old who had mild COVID-19 (a few samples of this study predate the infection). Cell type and time point are not known.

This clonotype was counted at least ten times. V is TRBV9 and J is TRBJ2-5; 10 nucleotides agree with TRBD2. CDR1 and CDR2 (germline): SGDLS, YYNGEE. CDR3 size: 18 residues. V lost 3 bases to trimming and J lost 4 bases; unmatched junction nucleotides: 15. The CDR3 nucleotides read TGTGCCAGCAGCGAGGGGGCTAGCGGGGGCCTCCGGGGAGAGACCCAGTACTTC. Protein: CASSEGASGGLRGETQYF.

The V call is TRBV5-1, the J call TRBJ2-3; possible D gene TRBD1, 6 bases. There are 12 residues in the CDR3. Germline V gene data show CDR1 as SGHRS and CDR2 as YFSETQ. Trimming shortened V by 7 bases and J by 6 bases, and 12 bases separated the two germline ends. The CDR3 DNA is TGCGCCAGCGGACAGACCGCCGATACGCAGTATTTT. This codes for CASGQTADTQYF.

The J gene is TRBJ2-1, the V gene TRBV5-1, with 7 bases lining up with TRBD2. Germline V CDR1 and CDR2: SGHRS, YFSETQ. V was clipped by 0 bases and J by 2 bases; unmatched bases: 5. The CDR3 is made up of 16 amino acids. The CDR3 loop reads CASSLVGRGAYNEQFF. The CDR3 DNA is TGCGCCAGCAGCTTGGTAGGACGGGGGGCCTACAATGAGCAGTTCTTC.

V gene TRBV27 combines with J gene TRBJ1-6; D gene uncertain. Trimming removed 2 bases at V and 10 bases at J, with 18 bases between. CDR3 length equals 16 residues. In germline, CDR1 is MNHEY, CDR2 SMNVEV (reference sequence). The CDR3 spells CASSLVSGSSGSPLHF. The CDR3 region has the DNA TGTGCCAGCAGTTTAGTATCGGGGAGTTCGGGGTCACCCCTCCACTTT.

This clonotype occurred many times. The CDR3 DNA is TGTGCCATCAGTGAGCGGTCCCCACAGGGGCTCGACTACGAGCAGTACTTC. Amino acids: CAISERSPQGLDYEQYF. This sequence joins TRBV10-3 and TRBJ2-7; 7 bases are shared with TRBD1. V lost 2 bases, J lost 3 bases, and 13 bases stayed unmatched. The CDR3 runs to 17 residues. Germline loops: CDR1 ENHRY, CDR2 SYGVKD.

The DNA for the CDR3 is TGCAGTGCGAGGGACGGGATGAGCTCCTACGAGCAGTACTTC. It translates to CSARDGMSSYEQYF. The J gene is TRBJ2-7, the V gene TRBV20-1; D may match TRBD1 or TRBD2 (5 bases each). Per the germline V gene, CDR1 is DFQATT and CDR2 is SNEGSKA (reference sequence). V was clipped by 6 bases and J by 0 bases, with 15 bases between them. This CDR3 region has 14 residues.

The rearrangement links TRBV29-1 to TRBJ1-2, with D perhaps TRBD1 (5 bases). The CDR3 sequence is 12 residues long. Germline loops: CDR1 SQVTM, CDR2 ANQGSEA. CDR3 residues: CIAFWGRDGYTF. The CDR3 region has the DNA TGCATTGCATTTTGGGGACGGGATGGCTACACCTTC.

This clonotype was detected only a few times. The chain couples TRBV5-6 to TRBJ2-7; no clear D gene. V was cut by 4 bases and J by 2 bases, with 13 bases left in between. The CDR3 runs 14 residues. Germline V gene sequence: CDR1 SGHDT, CDR2 YYEEEE. This CDR3 is CASSQAQVPYEQYF. The CDR3 nucleotides read TGTGCCAGCAGCCAGGCACAAGTTCCCTACGAGCAGTACTTC.

This rearrangement joins TRBV15 to TRBJ1-4, with 7 nucleotides matching TRBD1. CDR3 length: 14 amino acids. V was clipped by 3 bases and J by 4 bases; unmatched bases: 2. Germline-derived CDR1 and CDR2 are LNHNV and YYDKDF (reference sequence). CDR3 loop: CATSRRDSNEKLFF. CDR3 sequence (DNA): TGTGCCACCAGCAGGAGGGACAGTAATGAAAAACTGTTTTTT.

This clonotype was detected only a few times. V is TRBV5-4 and J is TRBJ2-3; 13 bases fit TRBD2. The germline gives CDR1 SGHNT, CDR2 YYREEE (reference sequence). Losses at the gene ends were 4 bases for V and 1 base for J; bases not matched to a gene: 3. This CDR3 region has 16 residues. CDR3 nucleotide sequence: TGTGCCAGCAGCACAGGACTAGCGGGGGGCACAGATACGCAGTATTTT. Protein: CASSTGLAGGTDTQYF.

This clonotype was detected ten times or more. The rearrangement links TRBV4-1 to TRBJ2-5; no reliable D call. CDR3 size: 14 residues. The V and J ends lost 1 base and 5 bases respectively, with 11 bases between them. CDR1 and CDR2 (germline): MGHRA, YSYEKL. The CDR3 sequence is CASSQVRTGETQYF. For the CDR3, the DNA is TGCGCCAGCAGCCAAGTGCGGACCGGGGAGACCCAGTACTTC.

The chain recombines TRBV5-4 with TRBJ2-3, with 14 positions matching TRBD2. This CDR3 comprises 16 residues. Germline-derived CDR1 and CDR2 are SGHNT and YYREEE (reference sequence). With V trimmed by 4 bases and J by 5 bases, 6 bases remained unmatched. The CDR3 sequence is CASSRLAGGPGDTQYF. Written as DNA, the CDR3 is TGTGCCAGCAGCAGACTAGCGGGGGGGCCGGGAGATACGCAGTATTTT. The full variable domain, with the rest looked up from reference TRBV5-4 and TRBJ2-3, is ETGVTQSPTHLIKTRGQQVTLRCSSQSGHNTVSWYQQALGQGPQFIFQYYREEENGRGNFPPRFSGLQFPNYSSELNVNALELDDSALYLCASSRLAGGPGDTQYFGPGTRLTVL.

V usage is TRBV7-2 and J usage is TRBJ1-6, with unresolved D. Per the germline V gene, CDR1 is SGHTA and CDR2 is FQGNSA. Deletions cut 1 base from V and 6 bases from J, with 10 bases between. This CDR3 is built from 15 residues. The CDR3 region is CASSLVPDVNSPLHF. In DNA form, the CDR3 reads TGTGCCAGCAGCTTAGTGCCAGATGTTAATTCACCCCTCCACTTT.

There are many counts of this clonotype. J is TRBJ2-7 and V is TRBV7-2, with 7 bases lining up with TRBD1. CDR1 is SGHTA, CDR2 FQGNSA, per germline. The CDR3 loop spans 14 amino acids. V trimming: 0 bases; J trimming: 4 bases; junction bases outside the gene matches: 3. For the CDR3, the DNA is TGTGCCAGCAGCTTAGCGGGGACAGAATACGAGCAGTACTTC. Translating it yields CASSLAGTEYEQYF.

This clonotype has only a few counts. This rearrangement joins TRBV19 to TRBJ2-1; 7 bases fit TRBD1. This CDR3 is 13 amino acids long. V gave up 3 bases and J gave up 8 bases; unmatched junction bases: 4. Germline V lookup: CDR1 LNHDA, CDR2 SQIVND (reference sequence). The CDR3 here is CASSMTGQDEQFF. The CDR3 bases are TGTGCCAGTAGTATGACAGGGCAAGATGAGCAGTTCTTC.

A few counts support this clonotype. The V call is TRBV6-1, the J call TRBJ2-7; no clear D. There are 15 residues in the CDR3. CDR1 and CDR2 (germline): MNHNS, SASEGT. V shed 2 bases and J shed 5 bases, with 16 bases lying between them. The CDR3 region is CASSEYPRPINEQYV. The CDR3 nucleotides read TGTGCCAGCAGTGAATATCCCAGGCCCATAAACGAGCAGTACGTC.

The chain has TRBV30 and TRBJ2-3, with 10 bases identical to TRBD2. The CDR3 totals 16 residues. V lost 0 bases and J lost 1; bases outside the gene matches: 4. CDR1 and CDR2 from the germline V gene are GTSNPN and SVGIG (reference sequence). The CDR3 DNA follows: TGTGCCTGGAGTGTTACCGGGACTAGCGGCACAGATACGCAGTATTTT. Protein product: CAWSVTGTSGTDTQYF.

The CDR3 here is CATIPQGYTEAFF. In DNA form, the CDR3 reads TGTGCCACCATACCCCAGGGGTACACTGAAGCTTTCTTT. The V gene is TRBV6-5, the J gene TRBJ1-1; the D gene is possibly TRBD1 (6 bases). V was clipped by 10 bases and J by 3 bases, with 15 bases between them. The CDR3 is 13 amino acids. In germline, CDR1 is MNHEY, CDR2 SVGAGI.

The V gene is TRBV4-1, the J gene TRBJ1-4, with D unresolved. Trimming removed 0 bases at V and 1 base at J, with 6 bases between. This CDR3 spans 15 amino acids. The germline V gene has CDR1 MGHRA and CDR2 YSYEKL. CDR3 amino acids: CASSQERGTNEKLFF. As DNA, the CDR3 is TGCGCCAGCAGCCAAGAACGAGGAACTAATGAAAAACTGTTTTTT.

A few counts support this clonotype. This chain uses TRBV12-3 or TRBV12-4 with TRBJ2-3; 11 nucleotides align to TRBD2. The CDR3 contains 15 residues. V lost 6 bases and J lost 10; bases outside the gene matches: 12. CDR3 sequence: CASSRASGGSHAQYF. The DNA for the CDR3 is TGTGCCAGCAGCCGTGCTAGCGGGGGGTCCCATGCGCAGTATTTT.

The chain links TRBV20-1 to TRBJ2-1; 7 nucleotides align to TRBD1. The CDR3 runs to 16 residues. Germline CDR1 DFQATT, CDR2 SNEGSKA (reference sequence). Losses at the gene ends were 0 bases for V and 3 bases for J; bases not matched to a gene: 8. The CDR3 loop reads CSARDRNRGSYNEQFF. The CDR3 DNA follows: TGCAGTGCTAGAGATCGTAACAGGGGAAGCTACAATGAGCAGTTCTTC.

This chain uses TRBV10-3 with TRBJ1-5, with D hard to call. Per the germline V gene, CDR1 is ENHRY and CDR2 is SYGVKD. This CDR3 spans 15 amino acids. V gave up 4 bases and J gave up 2 bases, with 12 bases separating them. In DNA, the CDR3 is TGTGCCATCAGTGTCTCGGGAGTGGGCAATCAGCCCCAGCATTTT. Amino acids: CAISVSGVGNQPQHF.

V is TRBV2 and J is TRBJ1-2, with a tentative D call TRBD1 (6 bases). The CDR3 has 13 residues. CDR1 is SNHLY and CDR2 is FYNNEI in the germline V gene. V lost 2 bases to trimming and J lost 6 bases, with 10 bases between them. CDR3 loop: CASSEHRVDGYTF. DNA of the CDR3: TGTGCCAGCAGTGAACACAGGGTAGATGGCTACACCTTC.